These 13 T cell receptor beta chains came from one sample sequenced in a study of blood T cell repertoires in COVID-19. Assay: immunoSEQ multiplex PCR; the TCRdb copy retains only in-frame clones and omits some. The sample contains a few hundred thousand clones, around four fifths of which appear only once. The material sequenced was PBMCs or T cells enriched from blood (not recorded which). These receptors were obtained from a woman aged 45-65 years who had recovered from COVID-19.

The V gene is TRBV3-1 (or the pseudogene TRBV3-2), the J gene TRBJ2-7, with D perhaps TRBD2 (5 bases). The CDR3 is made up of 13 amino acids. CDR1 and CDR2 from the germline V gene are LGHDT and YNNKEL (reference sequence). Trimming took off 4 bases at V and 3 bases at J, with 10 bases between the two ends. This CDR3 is CASSPRGGYEQYF. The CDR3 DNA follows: TGTGCCAGCAGCCCGCGAGGAGGCTACGAGCAGTACTTC.

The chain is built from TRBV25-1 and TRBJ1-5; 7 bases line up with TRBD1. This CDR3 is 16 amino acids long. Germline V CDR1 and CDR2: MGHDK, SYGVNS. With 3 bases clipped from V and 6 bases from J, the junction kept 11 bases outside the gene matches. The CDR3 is CASSEGAGGLSQPQHF. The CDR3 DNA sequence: TGTGCCAGCAGTGAGGGGGCAGGGGGATTAAGTCAGCCCCAGCATTTT.

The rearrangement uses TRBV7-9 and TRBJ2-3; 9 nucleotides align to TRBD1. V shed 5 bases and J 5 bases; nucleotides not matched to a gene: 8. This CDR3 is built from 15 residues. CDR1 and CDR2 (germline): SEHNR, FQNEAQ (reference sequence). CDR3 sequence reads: CASSPSGTGRDTQYF. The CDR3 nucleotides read TGTGCCAGCAGCCCGTCCGGGACAGGGAGAGATACGCAGTATTTT.

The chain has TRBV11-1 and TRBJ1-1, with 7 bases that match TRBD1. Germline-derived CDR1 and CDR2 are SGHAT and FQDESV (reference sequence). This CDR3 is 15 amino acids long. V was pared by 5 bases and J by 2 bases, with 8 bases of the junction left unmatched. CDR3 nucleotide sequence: TGTGCCAGCAGCAAAACCGGGACAGTTAACACTGAAGCTTTCTTT. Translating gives CASSKTGTVNTEAFF.

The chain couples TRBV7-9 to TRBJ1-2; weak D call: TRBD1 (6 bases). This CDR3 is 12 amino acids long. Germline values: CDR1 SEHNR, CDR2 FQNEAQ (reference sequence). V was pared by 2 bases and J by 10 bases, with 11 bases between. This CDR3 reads CASSLSEGDYTF. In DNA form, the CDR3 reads TGTGCCAGCAGCTTATCTGAGGGGGACTACACCTTC.

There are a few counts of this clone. The DNA of the CDR3 is TGTGCCAGCAGCTGGACAGGGGAGGGCACTGAAGCTTTCTTT. Its translation: CASSWTGEGTEAFF. This chain uses TRBV5-6 with TRBJ1-1, with 9 bases that match TRBD1. Trimming took 3 bases from V and 4 from J; bases not matched to a gene: 4. Per germline, CDR1 SGHDT and CDR2 YYEEEE. This CDR3 has 14 amino acids.

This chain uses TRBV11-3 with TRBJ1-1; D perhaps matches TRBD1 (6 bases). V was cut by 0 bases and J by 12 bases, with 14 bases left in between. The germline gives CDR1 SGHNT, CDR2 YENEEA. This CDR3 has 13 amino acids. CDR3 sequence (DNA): TGTGCCAGCAGCTTAGATTCGAACAGGGTACCTTTCTTT. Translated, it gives CASSLDSNRVPFF.

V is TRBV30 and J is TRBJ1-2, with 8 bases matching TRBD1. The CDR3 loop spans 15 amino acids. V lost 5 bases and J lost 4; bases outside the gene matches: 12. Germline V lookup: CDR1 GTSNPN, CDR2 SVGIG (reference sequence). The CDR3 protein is CAWLKTAGGGYGYTF. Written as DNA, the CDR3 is TGTGCCTGGTTAAAGACAGCAGGGGGCGGCTATGGCTACACCTTC.

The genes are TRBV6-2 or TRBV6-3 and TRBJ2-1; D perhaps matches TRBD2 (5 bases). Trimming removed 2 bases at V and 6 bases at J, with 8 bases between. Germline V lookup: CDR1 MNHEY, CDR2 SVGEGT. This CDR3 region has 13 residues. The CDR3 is CASSYAAGNEQFF. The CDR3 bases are TGTGCCAGCAGTTACGCCGCGGGCAATGAGCAGTTCTTC.

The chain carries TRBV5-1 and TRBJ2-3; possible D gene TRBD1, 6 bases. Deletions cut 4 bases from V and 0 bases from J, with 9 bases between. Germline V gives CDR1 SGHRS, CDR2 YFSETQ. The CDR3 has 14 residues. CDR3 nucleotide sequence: TGCGCCAGCAGCACAGGGACAAGCACAGATACGCAGTATTTT. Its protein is CASSTGTSTDTQYF. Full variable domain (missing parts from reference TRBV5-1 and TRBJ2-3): KAGVTQTPRYLIKTRGQQVTLSCSPISGHRSVSWYQQTPGQGLQFLFEYFSETQRNKGNFPGRFSGRQFSNSRSEMNVSTLELGDSALYLCASSTGTSTDTQYFGPGTRLTVL.

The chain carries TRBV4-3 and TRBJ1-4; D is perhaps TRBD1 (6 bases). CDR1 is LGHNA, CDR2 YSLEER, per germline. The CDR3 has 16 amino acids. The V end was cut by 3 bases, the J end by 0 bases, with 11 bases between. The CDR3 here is CASSQLQGATNEKLFF. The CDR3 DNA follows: TGCGCCAGCAGCCAGTTACAGGGAGCAACTAATGAAAAACTGTTTTTT.

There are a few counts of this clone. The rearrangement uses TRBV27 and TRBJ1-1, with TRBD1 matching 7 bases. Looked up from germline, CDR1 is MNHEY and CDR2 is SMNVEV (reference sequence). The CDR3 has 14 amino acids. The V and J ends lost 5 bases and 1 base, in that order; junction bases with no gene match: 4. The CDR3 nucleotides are TGTGCCAGCAGTACGGACAGGAGGAACACTGAAGCTTTCTTT. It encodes CASSTDRRNTEAFF.

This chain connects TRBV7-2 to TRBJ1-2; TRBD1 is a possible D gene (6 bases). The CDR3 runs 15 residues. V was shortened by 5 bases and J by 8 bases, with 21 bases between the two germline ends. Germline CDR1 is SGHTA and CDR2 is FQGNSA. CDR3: CASSRGAFTDSGYTF. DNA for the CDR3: TGTGCCAGCAGCCGGGGGGCTTTTACGGACTCAGGCTACACCTTC.